This T cell receptor (beta chain) was observed in a study of shared clonotypes between healthy human individuals. Study outcomes and limitations: The represented genetic and exposure-history diversity was limited by the small number of donors. Even with large depth, rarefaction showed that sorted-subset sequencing was incomplete.

Per the authors' pipeline: ImmunoSEQ output lacked quality scores and full-length reads, limiting matched filtering. Method: immunoSEQ multiplex PCR; TCRdb's copy keeps in-frame clones and lacks some. V, J and clone size derive from that table, while D and trimming were established from the DNA sequence. This table has some 2.1 million clones, about 95% appearing once. The naive CD8 population came from CD45RO-negative cells selected for CCR7, without terminally differentiated effector memory CD45RA+ cells. Regarding this clone: The antigen is undetermined.

Germline CDR1 reads SGDLS; CDR2 reads YYNGEE. This CDR3 contains 14 residues. The J segment lost 5 bases and the V segment lost 2 bases, leaving 4 bases of the junction unmatched. The J gene is TRBJ2-7, the V gene TRBV9, with 10 bases that match TRBD1. This clonotype originated in a man between 18 and 35 years old in good health. The sample comprised naive CD8+ T cells sorted from blood. The CDR3 here is CASSVGQGEHEQYF. CDR3 DNA sequence: TGTGCCAGCAGCGTTGGACAGGGGGAACACGAGCAGTACTTC. The full variable domain, with the rest looked up from reference TRBV9 and TRBJ2-7, is DSGVTQTPKHLITATGQRVTLRCSPRSGDLSVYWYQQSLDQGLQFLIQYYNGEERAKGNILERFSAQQFPDLHSELNLSSLELGDSALYFCASSVGQGEHEQYFGPGTRLTVT.